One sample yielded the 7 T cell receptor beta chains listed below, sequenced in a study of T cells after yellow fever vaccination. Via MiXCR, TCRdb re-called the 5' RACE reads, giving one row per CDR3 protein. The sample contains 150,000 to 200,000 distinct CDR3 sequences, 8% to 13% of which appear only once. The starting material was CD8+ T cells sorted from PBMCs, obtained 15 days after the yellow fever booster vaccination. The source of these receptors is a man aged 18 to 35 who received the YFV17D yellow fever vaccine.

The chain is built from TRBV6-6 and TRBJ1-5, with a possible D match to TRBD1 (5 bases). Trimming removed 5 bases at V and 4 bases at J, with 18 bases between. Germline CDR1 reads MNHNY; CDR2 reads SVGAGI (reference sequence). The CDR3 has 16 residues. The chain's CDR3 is CASSPPDSEPNQPQHF. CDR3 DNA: TGTGCCAGCAGTCCACCTGACAGTGAGCCTAATCAGCCCCAGCATTTT.

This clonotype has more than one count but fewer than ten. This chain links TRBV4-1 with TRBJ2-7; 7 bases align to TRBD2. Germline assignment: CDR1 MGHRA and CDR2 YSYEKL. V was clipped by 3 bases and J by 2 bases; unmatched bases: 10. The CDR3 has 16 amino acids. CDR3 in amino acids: CASSQLTGTTPYEQYF. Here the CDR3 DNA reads TGCGCCAGCAGCCAGCTTACCGGGACTACGCCCTACGAGCAGTACTTC.

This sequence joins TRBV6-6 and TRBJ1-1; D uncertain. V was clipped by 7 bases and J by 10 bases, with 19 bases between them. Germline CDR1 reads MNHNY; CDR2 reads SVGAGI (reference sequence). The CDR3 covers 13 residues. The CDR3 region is CASTRPGGVIAFF. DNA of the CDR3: TGTGCCAGCACACGACCGGGTGGGGTTATAGCTTTCTTT.

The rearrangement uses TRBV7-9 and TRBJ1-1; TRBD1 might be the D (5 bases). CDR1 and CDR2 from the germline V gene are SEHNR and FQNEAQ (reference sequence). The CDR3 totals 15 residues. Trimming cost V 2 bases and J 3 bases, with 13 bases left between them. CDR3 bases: TGTGCCAGCAGCTTAATTCTCGGGGGGTACACTGAAGCTTTCTTT. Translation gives CASSLILGGYTEAFF.

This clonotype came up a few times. CDR3 in DNA: TGTGCCAGCAGCTTTATCCGTGGCGAGCAGTACGTC. Residues: CASSFIRGEQYV. The V and J genes are TRBV5-5 and TRBJ2-7; no firm D call. Trimming shortened V by 2 bases and J by 6 bases, and 9 bases separated the two germline ends. The CDR3 loop spans 12 amino acids. Germline V gene data show CDR1 as SGHKS and CDR2 as YYEKEE (reference sequence).

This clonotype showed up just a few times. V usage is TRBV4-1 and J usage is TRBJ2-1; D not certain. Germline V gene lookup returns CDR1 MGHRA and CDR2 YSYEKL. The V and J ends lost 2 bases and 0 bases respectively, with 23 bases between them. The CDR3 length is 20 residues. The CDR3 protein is CASSQIHLAADESSYNEQFF. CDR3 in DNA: TGCGCCAGCAGCCAAATTCATCTCGCGGCGGACGAGAGCTCCTACAATGAGCAGTTCTTC.

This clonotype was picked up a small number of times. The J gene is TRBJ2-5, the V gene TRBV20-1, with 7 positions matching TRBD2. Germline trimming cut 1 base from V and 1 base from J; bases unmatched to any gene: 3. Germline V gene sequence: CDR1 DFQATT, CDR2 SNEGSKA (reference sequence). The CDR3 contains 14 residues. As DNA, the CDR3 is TGCAGTGCTAGAGGGGCGGGGGTCCAAGAGACCCAGTACTTC. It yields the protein CSARGAGVQETQYF.